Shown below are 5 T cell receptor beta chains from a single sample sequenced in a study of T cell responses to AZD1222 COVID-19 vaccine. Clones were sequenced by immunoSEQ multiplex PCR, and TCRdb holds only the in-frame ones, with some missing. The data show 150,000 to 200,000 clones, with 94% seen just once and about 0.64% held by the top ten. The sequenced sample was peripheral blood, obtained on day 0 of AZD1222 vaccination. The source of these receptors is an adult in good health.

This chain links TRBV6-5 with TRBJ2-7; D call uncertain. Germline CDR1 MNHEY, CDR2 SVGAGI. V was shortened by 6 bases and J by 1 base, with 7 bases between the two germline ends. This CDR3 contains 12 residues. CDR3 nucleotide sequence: TGTGCCAGCAGCTTACATTCCTACGAGCAGTACTTC. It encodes CASSLHSYEQYF.

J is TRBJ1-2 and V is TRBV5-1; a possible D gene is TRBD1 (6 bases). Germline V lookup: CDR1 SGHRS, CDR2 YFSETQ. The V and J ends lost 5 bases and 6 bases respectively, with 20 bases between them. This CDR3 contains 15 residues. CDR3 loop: CASSLLSQGSDGYTF. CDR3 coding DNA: TGCGCCAGCAGTTTACTATCCCAGGGGTCCGATGGCTACACCTTC.

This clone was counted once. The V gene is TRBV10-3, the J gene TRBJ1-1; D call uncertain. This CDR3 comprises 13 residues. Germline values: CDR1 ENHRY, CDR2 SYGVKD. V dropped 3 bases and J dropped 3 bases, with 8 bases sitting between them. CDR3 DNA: TGTGCCATCAGTGAAACCGGGGACACTGAAGCTTTCTTT. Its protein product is CAISETGDTEAFF.

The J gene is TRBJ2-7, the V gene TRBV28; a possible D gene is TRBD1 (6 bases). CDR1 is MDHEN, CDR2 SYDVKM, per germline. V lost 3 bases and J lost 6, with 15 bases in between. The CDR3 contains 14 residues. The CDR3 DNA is TGTGCCAGCAGTTTCGCCCAGGGGATAGGCGAGCAGTACTTC. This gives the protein CASSFAQGIGEQYF.

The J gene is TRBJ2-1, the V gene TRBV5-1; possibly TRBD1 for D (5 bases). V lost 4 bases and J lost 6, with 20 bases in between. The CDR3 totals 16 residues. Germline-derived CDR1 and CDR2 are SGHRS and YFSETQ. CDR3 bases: TGCGCCAGCAGCCCCGCGAGGTGGGGCCCGAGCAATGAGCAGTTCTTC. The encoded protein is CASSPARWGPSNEQFF. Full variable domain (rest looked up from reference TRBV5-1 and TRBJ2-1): KAGVTQTPRYLIKTRGQQVTLSCSPISGHRSVSWYQQTPGQGLQFLFEYFSETQRNKGNFPGRFSGRQFSNSRSEMNVSTLELGDSALYLCASSPARWGPSNEQFFGPGTRLTVL.